Below, 16 T cell receptor beta chains from the same sample are listed, as sequenced in a study of OX40 agonist ivuxolimab in advanced cancers. Some clones are missing from TCRdb's copy, which holds only in-frame ones; the method was immunoSEQ multiplex PCR. Here the sample spans about 73,000 clones, around 90% being singletons. Sample: CD4+ or CD8+ T cells sorted from blood, taken in a trial of the OX40 agonist ivuxolimab. These receptors originate from an adult with an advanced solid tumor such as melanoma, head and neck, liver or kidney cancer.

The rearrangement links TRBV7-2 to TRBJ1-6; D perhaps matches TRBD1 (6 bases). The CDR3 contains 14 residues. Trimming removed 1 base from V and 14 bases from J, with 15 bases in between. CDR1 and CDR2 (germline): SGHTA, FQGNSA. The CDR3: CASSLGGPIGSLHF. The CDR3 coding sequence is TGTGCCAGCAGCTTAGGGGGGCCAATTGGGTCCCTCCACTTT.

J is TRBJ1-4 and V is TRBV9; perhaps TRBD1 as D (6 bases). V was shortened by 0 bases and J by 2 bases, with 11 bases between the two germline ends. Germline V lookup: CDR1 SGDLS, CDR2 YYNGEE. The CDR3 totals 16 residues. CDR3: CASSVEGGATNEKLFF. The CDR3 region has the DNA TGTGCCAGCAGCGTAGAAGGGGGGGCTACTAATGAAAAACTGTTTTTT. Filled out from reference TRBV9 and TRBJ1-4, the complete variable domain reads DSGVTQTPKHLITATGQRVTLRCSPRSGDLSVYWYQQSLDQGLQFLIQYYNGEERAKGNILERFSAQQFPDLHSELNLSSLELGDSALYFCASSVEGGATNEKLFFGSGTQLSVL.

The V call is TRBV27, the J call TRBJ2-7, with 9 nucleotides matching TRBD1. V gave up 1 base and J gave up 6 bases; unmatched junction bases: 4. The CDR3 sequence is 14 residues long. The V gene's germline CDR1 is MNHEY and CDR2 SMNVEV (reference sequence). The CDR3 spells CASSLYTGGGEQYF. In DNA form, the CDR3 reads TGTGCCAGCAGTTTATATACAGGGGGCGGCGAGCAGTACTTC.

V usage is TRBV27 and J usage is TRBJ2-1, with D maybe TRBD2 (7 bases). Germline CDR1 MNHEY, CDR2 SMNVEV (reference sequence). Trimming left V 7 bases short and J 8 bases short, with 27 bases between. CDR3 size: 17 residues. The CDR3 DNA reads TGTGCCAGCACCCTTCTCTCAAGCCGGGGGGCAAGGGATGAGCAGTTCTTC. Its translation is CASTLLSSRGARDEQFF.

In this sample, this clone turned up once. The chain carries TRBV21-1 and TRBJ1-5; no DNA check was done on the table's D call, TRBD1. TRBV21-1 is reported as a pseudogene. This CDR3 is 13 amino acids long. CDR3 DNA sequence: TGTGCCAGCCGGTCAGGGTCTCGCCAGCCCCAGCATTTT. It translates to CASRSGSRQPQHF.

This chain uses TRBV9 with TRBJ1-4; TRBD1 matches 8 bases. This CDR3 region has 18 residues. Germline V gene sequence: CDR1 SGDLS, CDR2 YYNGEE. V was clipped by 0 bases and J by 4 bases; unmatched bases: 11. The CDR3 loop is CASSVATTGAGDNEKLFF. The CDR3 coding sequence is TGTGCCAGCAGCGTAGCTACGACAGGGGCGGGGGATAATGAAAAACTGTTTTTT.

This clone came up once. The chain combines TRBV4-1 with TRBJ1-1; D is uncertain. Germline V gene sequence: CDR1 MGHRA, CDR2 YSYEKL. The CDR3 spans 15 residues. V lost 0 bases, J lost 7 bases, and 15 bases lay in between. CDR3 protein: CASSQDTGQAIEAFF. CDR3 DNA: TGCGCCAGCAGCCAAGATACCGGGCAGGCGATTGAAGCTTTCTTT.

The genes are TRBV6-4 and TRBJ2-3, with TRBD1 matching 9 bases. From germline, CDR1 is MRHNA and CDR2 SNTAGT. V lost 5 bases and J lost 1; bases outside the gene matches: 1. The CDR3 runs 14 residues. The CDR3 is CASSRTGGTDTQYF. CDR3 coding DNA: TGTGCCAGCAGTCGGACAGGGGGCACAGATACGCAGTATTTT.

The rearrangement links TRBV5-4 to TRBJ2-7; D gene uncertain. CDR1 is SGHNT and CDR2 is YYREEE in the germline V gene (reference sequence). V was trimmed by 4 bases and J by 3 bases, leaving 11 bases between them. The CDR3 has 13 amino acids. In DNA, the CDR3 is TGTGCCAGCAGCCCCTCTGGCGGCTACGAGCAGTACTTC. It is translated as CASSPSGGYEQYF.

The chain combines TRBV6-6 with TRBJ2-7, with TRBD2 as a possible D gene (5 bases). The CDR3 loop spans 11 amino acids. Germline CDR1 and CDR2: MNHNY and SVGAGI (reference sequence). Trimming left V 7 bases short and J 6 bases short, with 10 bases between. The CDR3 loop reads CASTLGSEQYF. The DNA of the CDR3 is TGTGCCAGCACGCTAGGGAGCGAGCAGTACTTC.

This chain connects TRBV10-3 to TRBJ2-7; D perhaps matches TRBD1 (5 bases). The V and J ends lost 2 bases and 2 bases respectively, with 10 bases between them. The germline CDR1 and CDR2 sequences are ENHRY and SYGVKD. CDR3 length: 14 residues. CDR3 nucleotides: TGTGCCATCAGTGAGGTAACAGGAGCCTACGAGCAGTACTTC. Protein: CAISEVTGAYEQYF.

The chain recombines TRBV5-8 with TRBJ2-1; 8 bases are shared with TRBD1. The CDR3 has 12 amino acids. Germline CDR1 and CDR2: SGHTS and YDEGEE. V lost 4 bases and J lost 14; bases outside the gene matches: 8. The CDR3 region has the DNA TGTGCCAGCAGCCCGCTATGGGACAGGAAGTTCTTC. This codes for CASSPLWDRKFF.

V gene TRBV13 combines with J gene TRBJ2-1; D gene ambiguous. Germline V gives CDR1 PRHDT, CDR2 FYEKMQ (reference sequence). V was cut by 3 bases and J by 0 bases, with 0 bases left in between. The CDR3 contains 12 residues. The CDR3 region is CASSFSYNEQFF. CDR3 nucleotides: TGTGCCAGCAGCTTCTCCTACAATGAGCAGTTCTTC.

For this clone: Different DNA sequences within this sample yield the same CDR3. The CDR3 DNA follows: TGTGCCAGCAGTTTCGGTCCCGGGGAGCTGTTTTTT. This translates into CASSFGPGELFF. V is TRBV27 and J is TRBJ2-2; the D is unclear. The CDR3 totals 12 residues. The germline V gene has CDR1 MNHEY and CDR2 SMNVEV (reference sequence). V shed 3 bases and J shed 6 bases, with 5 bases lying between them.

This rearrangement joins TRBV10-2 to TRBJ2-1; D is ambiguous. The V gene's germline CDR1 is WSHSY and CDR2 SAAADI. Deletions cut 0 bases from V and 1 base from J, with 7 bases between. There are 15 residues in the CDR3. CDR3 region: CASSESPGSYNEQFF. The CDR3, as DNA: TGCGCCAGCAGTGAGTCGCCAGGTTCCTACAATGAGCAGTTCTTC.

A few counts support this clone. Other nucleotide sequences from this sample produce the same CDR3. The chain uses TRBV4-2 and TRBJ2-7; 7 bases line up with TRBD2. V shed 0 bases and J 1 base; nucleotides not matched to a gene: 3. The germline CDR1 and CDR2 sequences are LGHNA and YNFKEQ. The CDR3 is 15 amino acids. The chain's CDR3 is CASSQEAGSSYEQYF. Here the CDR3 DNA reads TGTGCCAGCAGCCAAGAAGCGGGGTCTTCCTACGAGCAGTACTTC.